A selection of T cell receptor beta chains follows, all from one sample in a study of blood T cell repertoires in COVID-19. Profiled with immunoSEQ multiplex PCR; TCRdb holds only in-frame clones, not every one. The sample lists under 250,000 clones; 80% to 90% were seen once. The specimen was peripheral blood. These receptors all come from a woman between 65 and 79 years old with acute or convalescent COVID-19. Each CDR3 is given with its conserved first and last residue. D genes are given only for firm matches. Clone size is stated in some rows and not others, as once, few, many or a class when expanded.

J: TRBJ1-1
size: -
V: TRBV12-3/TRBV12-4
D: -
CDR3: CASSTPGQAFF
DNA: TGTGCCAGCAGTACACCTGGACAGGCTTTCTTT

J: TRBJ2-7
size: -
V: TRBV21-1
D: -
CDR3: CASSKKKIHRTSGGECYEQYF
DNA: TGTGCCAGCAGCAAGAAAAAAATTCATAGGACTAGCGGGGGGGAATGCTACGAGCAGTACTTC

J: TRBJ1-1
size: -
V: TRBV9
D: -
CDR3: CASSVLGGFSTEAFF
DNA: TGTGCCAGCAGCGTATTGGGGGGTTTCAGTACTGAAGCTTTCTTT

J: TRBJ1-4
size: -
V: TRBV13
D: -
CDR3: CASRGRGTGREKLFF
DNA: TGTGCCAGCAGGGGCAGGGGAACCGGTCGCGAAAAACTGTTTTTT

J: TRBJ1-2
size: once
V: TRBV28
D: -
CDR3: CASSLGALRSGHRLILYGYTF
DNA: TGTGCCAGCAGTTTGGGTGCGCTGCGGTCTGGACACCGCTTAATACTCTATGGCTACACCTTC

J: TRBJ1-2
size: -
V: TRBV7-9
D: -
CDR3: CASSLAGGAGYGYTF
DNA: TGTGCCAGCAGCTTAGCCGGGGGGGCGGGCTATGGCTACACCTTC

J: TRBJ2-3
size: once
V: TRBV4-1
D: TRBD2
CDR3: CASSQDYGGAIGDTQYF
DNA: TGCGCCAGCAGCCAAGATTACGGGGGGGCTATCGGCGATACGCAGTATTTT

J: TRBJ1-1
size: -
V: TRBV3-1/TRBV3-2
D: -
CDR3: CASSQDWGETPAFF
DNA: TGTGCCAGCAGCCAAGATTGGGGCGAGACCCCTGCTTTCTTT

J: TRBJ2-7
size: few
V: TRBV3-1/TRBV3-2
D: TRBD2
CDR3: CASSRTSGTSYEQYF
DNA: TGTGCCAGCAGCCGGACTAGCGGGACCTCCTACGAGCAGTACTTC

J: TRBJ1-2
size: once
V: TRBV6-4
D: -
CDR3: CASSGQGGGYTF
DNA: TGTGCCAGCAGTGGGCAGGGAGGTGGCTACACCTTC

J: TRBJ2-2
size: -
V: TRBV5-1
D: -
CDR3: CASSRDTDYTGELFF
DNA: TGCGCCAGCAGCCGGGACACTGATTACACCGGGGAGCTGTTTTTT

J: TRBJ1-2
size: -
V: TRBV4-2
D: TRBD1
CDR3: CASSQDASGGRGGYTF
DNA: TGTGCCAGCAGCCAAGATGCGTCAGGGGGGCGAGGGGGCTACACCTTC

J: TRBJ1-2
size: few
V: TRBV7-2
D: TRBD1
CDR3: CAGSGGRLGYTF
DNA: TGTGCCGGTTCAGGGGGACGCCTTGGCTACACCTTC

J: TRBJ2-3
size: -
V: TRBV5-1
D: TRBD2
CDR3: CASSLGTSPDTQYF
DNA: TGCGCCAGCAGCTTGGGGACTAGCCCAGATACGCAGTATTTT

J: TRBJ1-1
size: -
V: TRBV19
D: -
CDR3: CASSMQGMNTEAFF
DNA: TGTGCCAGTAGTATGCAGGGGATGAACACTGAAGCTTTCTTT

J: TRBJ1-5
size: -
V: TRBV19
D: -
CDR3: CASRHSGVSEPQHF
DNA: TGTGCCAGTAGGCACAGTGGCGTATCTGAGCCCCAGCATTTT